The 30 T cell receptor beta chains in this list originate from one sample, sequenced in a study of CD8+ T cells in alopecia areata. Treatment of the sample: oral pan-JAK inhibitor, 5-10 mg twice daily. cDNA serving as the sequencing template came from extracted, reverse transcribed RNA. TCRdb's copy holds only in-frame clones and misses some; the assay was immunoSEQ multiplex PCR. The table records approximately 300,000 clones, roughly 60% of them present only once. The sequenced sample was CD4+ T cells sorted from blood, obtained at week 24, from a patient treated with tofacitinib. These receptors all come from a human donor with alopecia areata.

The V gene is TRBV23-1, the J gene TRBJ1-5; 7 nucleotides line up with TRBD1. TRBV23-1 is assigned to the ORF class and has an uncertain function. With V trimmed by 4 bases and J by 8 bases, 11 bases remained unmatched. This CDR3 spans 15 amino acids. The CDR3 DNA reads TGCGCCAGCAGTCGGCGCAGGGGGATTGAAAAGCCCCAGCATTTT. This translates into CASSRRRGIEKPQHF.

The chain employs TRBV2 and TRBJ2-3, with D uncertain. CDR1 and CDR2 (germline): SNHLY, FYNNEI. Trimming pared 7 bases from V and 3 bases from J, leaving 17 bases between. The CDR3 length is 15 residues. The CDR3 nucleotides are TGTGCCAGCACCCCAACTACCAAATCTACAGATACGCAGTATTTT. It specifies CASTPTTKSTDTQYF.

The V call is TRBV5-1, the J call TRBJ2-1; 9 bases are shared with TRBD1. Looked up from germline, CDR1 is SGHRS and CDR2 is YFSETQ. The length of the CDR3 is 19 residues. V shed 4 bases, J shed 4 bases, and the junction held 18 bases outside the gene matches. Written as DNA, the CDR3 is TGCGCCAGCAGCGGAACCGGGACAGGGAATTGGGAAGGGTACAATGAGCAGTTCTTC. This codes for CASSGTGTGNWEGYNEQFF.

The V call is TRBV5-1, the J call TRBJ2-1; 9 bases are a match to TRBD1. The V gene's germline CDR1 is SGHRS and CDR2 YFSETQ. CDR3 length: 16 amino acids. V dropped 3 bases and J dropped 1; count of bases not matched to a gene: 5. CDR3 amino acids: CASSSRDRVSYNEQFF. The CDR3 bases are TGCGCCAGCAGCTCCAGGGACAGGGTATCCTACAATGAGCAGTTCTTC. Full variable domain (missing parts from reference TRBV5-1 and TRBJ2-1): KAGVTQTPRYLIKTRGQQVTLSCSPISGHRSVSWYQQTPGQGLQFLFEYFSETQRNKGNFPGRFSGRQFSNSRSEMNVSTLELGDSALYLCASSSRDRVSYNEQFFGPGTRLTVL.

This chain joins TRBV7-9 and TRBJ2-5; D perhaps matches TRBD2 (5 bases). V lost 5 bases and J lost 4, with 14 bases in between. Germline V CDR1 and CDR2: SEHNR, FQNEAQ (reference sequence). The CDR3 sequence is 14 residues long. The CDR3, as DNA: TGTGCCAGCAGCCCTATGACCGGAGGAGAGACCCAGTACTTC. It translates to CASSPMTGGETQYF.

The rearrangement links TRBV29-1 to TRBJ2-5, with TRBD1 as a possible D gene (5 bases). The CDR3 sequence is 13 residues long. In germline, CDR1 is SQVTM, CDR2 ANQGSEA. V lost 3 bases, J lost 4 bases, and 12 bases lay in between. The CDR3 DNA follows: TGCAGCGTTGACAGGGCCGTAGGAGAGACCCAGTACTTC. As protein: CSVDRAVGETQYF.

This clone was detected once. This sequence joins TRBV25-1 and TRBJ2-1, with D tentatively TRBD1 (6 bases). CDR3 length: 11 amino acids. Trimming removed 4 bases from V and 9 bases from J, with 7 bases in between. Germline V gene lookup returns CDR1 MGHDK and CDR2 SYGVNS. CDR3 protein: CASSGTVEQFF. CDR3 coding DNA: TGTGCCAGCAGTGGGACAGTTGAGCAGTTCTTC.

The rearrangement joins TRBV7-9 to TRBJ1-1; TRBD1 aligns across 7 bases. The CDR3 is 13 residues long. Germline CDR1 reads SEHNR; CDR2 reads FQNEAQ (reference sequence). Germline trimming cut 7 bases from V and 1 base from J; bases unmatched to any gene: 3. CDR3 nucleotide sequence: TGTGCCAGCACCCGACAGGGGAACACTGAAGCTTTCTTT. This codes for CASTRQGNTEAFF.

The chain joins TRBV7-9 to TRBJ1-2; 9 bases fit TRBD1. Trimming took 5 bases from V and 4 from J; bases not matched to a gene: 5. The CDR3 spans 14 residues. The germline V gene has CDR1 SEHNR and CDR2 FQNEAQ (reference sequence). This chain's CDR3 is CASSPSDRGYGYTF. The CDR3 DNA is TGTGCCAGCAGCCCCTCGGACAGGGGCTATGGCTACACCTTC.

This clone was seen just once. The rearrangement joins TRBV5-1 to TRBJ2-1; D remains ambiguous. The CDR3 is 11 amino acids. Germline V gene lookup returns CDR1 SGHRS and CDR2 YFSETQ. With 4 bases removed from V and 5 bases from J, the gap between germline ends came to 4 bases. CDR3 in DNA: TGCGCCAGCAGCGCTAACAATGAGCAGTTCTTC. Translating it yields CASSANNEQFF.

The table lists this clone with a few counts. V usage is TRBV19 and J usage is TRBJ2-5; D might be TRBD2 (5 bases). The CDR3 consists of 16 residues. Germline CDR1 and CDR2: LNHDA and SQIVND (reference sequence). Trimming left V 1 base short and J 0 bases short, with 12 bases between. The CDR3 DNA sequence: TGTGCCAGTAGTATAGGGTCTAGCTTCGACCAAGAGACCCAGTACTTC. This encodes CASSIGSSFDQETQYF. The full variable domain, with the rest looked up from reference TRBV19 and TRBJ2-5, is DGGITQSPKYLFRKEGQNVTLSCEQNLNHDAMYWYRQDPGQGLRLIYYSQIVNDFQKGDIAEGYSVSREKKESFPLTVTSAQKNPTAFYLCASSIGSSFDQETQYFGPGTRLLVL.

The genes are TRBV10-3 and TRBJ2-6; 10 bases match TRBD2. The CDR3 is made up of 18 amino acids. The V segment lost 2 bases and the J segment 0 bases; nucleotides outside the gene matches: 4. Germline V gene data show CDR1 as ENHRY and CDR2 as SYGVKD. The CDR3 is CAISETSGAFSGANVLTF. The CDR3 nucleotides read TGTGCCATCAGTGAGACTAGCGGGGCCTTCTCTGGGGCCAACGTCCTGACTTTC.

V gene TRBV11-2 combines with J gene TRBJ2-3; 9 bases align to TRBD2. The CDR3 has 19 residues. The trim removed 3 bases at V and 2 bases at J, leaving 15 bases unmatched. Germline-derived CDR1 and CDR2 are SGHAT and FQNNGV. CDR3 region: CASSLVVRAGGPSTDTQYF. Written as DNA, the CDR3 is TGTGCCAGCAGCTTGGTGGTGAGGGCGGGGGGGCCCTCCACAGATACGCAGTATTTT. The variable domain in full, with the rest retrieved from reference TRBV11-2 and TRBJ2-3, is EAGVAQSPRYKIIEKRQSVAFWCNPISGHATLYWYQQILGQGPKLLIQFQNNGVVDDSQLPKDRFSAERLKGVDSTLKIQPAKLEDSAVYLCASSLVVRAGGPSTDTQYFGPGTRLTVL.

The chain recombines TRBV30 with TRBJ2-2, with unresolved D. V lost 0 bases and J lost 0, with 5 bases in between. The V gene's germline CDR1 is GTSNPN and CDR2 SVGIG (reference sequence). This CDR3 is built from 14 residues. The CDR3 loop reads CAWSVPANTGELFF. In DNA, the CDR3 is TGTGCCTGGAGTGTACCTGCGAACACCGGGGAGCTGTTTTTT.

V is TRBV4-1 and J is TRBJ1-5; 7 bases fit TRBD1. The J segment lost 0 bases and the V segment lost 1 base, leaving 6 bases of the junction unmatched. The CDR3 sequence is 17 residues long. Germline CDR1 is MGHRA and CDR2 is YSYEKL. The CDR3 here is CASSQGPGTDSNQPQHF. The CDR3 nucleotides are TGCGCCAGCAGCCAAGGTCCCGGGACAGATAGCAATCAGCCCCAGCATTTT.

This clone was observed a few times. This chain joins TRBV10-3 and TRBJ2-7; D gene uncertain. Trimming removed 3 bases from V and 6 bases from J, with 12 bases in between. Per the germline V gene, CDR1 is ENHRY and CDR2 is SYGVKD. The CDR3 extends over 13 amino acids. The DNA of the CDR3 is TGTGCCATCAGTGACGACTCCACCGGCGAGCAGTACTTC. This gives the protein CAISDDSTGEQYF.

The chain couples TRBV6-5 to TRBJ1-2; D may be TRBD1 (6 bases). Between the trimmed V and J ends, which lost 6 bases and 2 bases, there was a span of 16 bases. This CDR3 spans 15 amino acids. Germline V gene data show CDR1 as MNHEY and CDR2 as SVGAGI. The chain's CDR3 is CASRPTRGTNYGYTF. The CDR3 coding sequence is TGTGCCAGCAGACCCACTCGCGGGACAAACTATGGCTACACCTTC.

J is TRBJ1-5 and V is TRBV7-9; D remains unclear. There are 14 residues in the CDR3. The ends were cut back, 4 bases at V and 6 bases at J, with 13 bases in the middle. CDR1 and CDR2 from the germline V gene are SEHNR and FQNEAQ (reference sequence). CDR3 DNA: TGTGCCAGCAGCTCGGATCAGGAATTTCAGCCCCAGCATTTT. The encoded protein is CASSSDQEFQPQHF.

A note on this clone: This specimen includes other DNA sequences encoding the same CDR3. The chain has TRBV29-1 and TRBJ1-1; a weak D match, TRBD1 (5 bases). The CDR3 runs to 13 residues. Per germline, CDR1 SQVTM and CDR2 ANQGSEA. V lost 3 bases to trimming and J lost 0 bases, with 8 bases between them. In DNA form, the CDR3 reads TGCAGCGTTGAGGGACGCCTGAACACTGAAGCTTTCTTT. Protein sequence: CSVEGRLNTEAFF.

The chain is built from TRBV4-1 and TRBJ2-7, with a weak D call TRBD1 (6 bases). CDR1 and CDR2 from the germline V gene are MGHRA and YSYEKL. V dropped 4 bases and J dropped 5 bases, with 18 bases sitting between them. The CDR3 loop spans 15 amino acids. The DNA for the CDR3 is TGCGCCAGCAGCCGAGAGGGGCAGGGGTCGAACGAGCAGTACTTC. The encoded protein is CASSREGQGSNEQYF.

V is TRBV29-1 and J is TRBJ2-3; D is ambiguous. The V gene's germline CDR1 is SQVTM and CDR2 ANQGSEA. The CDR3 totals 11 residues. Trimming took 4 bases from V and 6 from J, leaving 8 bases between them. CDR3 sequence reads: CSVVVTDTQYF. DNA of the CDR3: TGCAGCGTTGTTGTCACGGATACGCAGTATTTT.

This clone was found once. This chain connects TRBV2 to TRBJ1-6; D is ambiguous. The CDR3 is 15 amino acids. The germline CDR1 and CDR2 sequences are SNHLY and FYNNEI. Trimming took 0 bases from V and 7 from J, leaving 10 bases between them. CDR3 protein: CASSEARRGNSPLHF. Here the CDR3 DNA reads TGTGCCAGCAGTGAAGCGAGGCGAGGGAATTCACCCCTCCACTTT.

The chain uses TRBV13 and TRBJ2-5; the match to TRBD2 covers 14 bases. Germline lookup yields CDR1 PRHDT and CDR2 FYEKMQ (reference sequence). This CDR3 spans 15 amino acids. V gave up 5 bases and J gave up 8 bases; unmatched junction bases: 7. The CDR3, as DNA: TGTGCCAGCAGCCGGCTGACTAGCGGGGGGGAAACCCAGTACTTC. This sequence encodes CASSRLTSGGETQYF.

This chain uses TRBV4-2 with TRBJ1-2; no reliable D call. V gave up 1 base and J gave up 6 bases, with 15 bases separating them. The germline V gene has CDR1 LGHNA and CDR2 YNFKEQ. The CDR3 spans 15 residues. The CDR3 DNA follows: TGTGCCAGCAGCCAAGCCGATCGGGATATCGATGGCTACACCTTC. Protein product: CASSQADRDIDGYTF.

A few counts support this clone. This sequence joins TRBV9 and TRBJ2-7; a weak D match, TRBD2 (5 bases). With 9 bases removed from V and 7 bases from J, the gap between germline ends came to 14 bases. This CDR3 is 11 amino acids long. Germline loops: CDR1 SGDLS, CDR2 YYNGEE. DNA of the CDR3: TGTGCCAACGGGGTAGAAGGAGAGCAGTACTTC. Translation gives CANGVEGEQYF. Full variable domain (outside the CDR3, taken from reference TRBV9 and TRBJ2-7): DSGVTQTPKHLITATGQRVTLRCSPRSGDLSVYWYQQSLDQGLQFLIQYYNGEERAKGNILERFSAQQFPDLHSELNLSSLELGDSALYFCANGVEGEQYFGPGTRLTVT.

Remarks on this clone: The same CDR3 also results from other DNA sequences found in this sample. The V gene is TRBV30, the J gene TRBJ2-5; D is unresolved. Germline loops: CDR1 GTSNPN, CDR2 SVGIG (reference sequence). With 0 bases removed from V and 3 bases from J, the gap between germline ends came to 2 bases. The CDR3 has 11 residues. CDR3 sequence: CAWSVKETQYF. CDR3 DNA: TGTGCCTGGAGTGTAAAAGAGACCCAGTACTTC.

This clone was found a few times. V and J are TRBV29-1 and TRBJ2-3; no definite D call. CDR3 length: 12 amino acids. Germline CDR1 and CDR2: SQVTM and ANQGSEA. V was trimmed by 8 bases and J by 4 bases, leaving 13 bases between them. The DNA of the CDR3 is TGCAGCTTCTCTCCCGGCTCAGATACGCAGTATTTT. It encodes CSFSPGSDTQYF.

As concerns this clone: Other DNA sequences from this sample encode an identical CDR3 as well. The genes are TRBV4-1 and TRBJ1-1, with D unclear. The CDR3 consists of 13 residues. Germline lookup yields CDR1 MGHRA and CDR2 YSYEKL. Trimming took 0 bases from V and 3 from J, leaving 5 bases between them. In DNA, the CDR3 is TGCGCCAGCAGCCAAGATAGGGACACTGAAGCTTTCTTT. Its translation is CASSQDRDTEAFF.

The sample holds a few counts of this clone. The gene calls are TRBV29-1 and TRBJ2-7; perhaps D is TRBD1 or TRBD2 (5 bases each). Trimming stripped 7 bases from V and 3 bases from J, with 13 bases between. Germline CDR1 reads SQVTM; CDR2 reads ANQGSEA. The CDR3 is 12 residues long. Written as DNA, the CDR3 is TGCAGCGCCGAGGGGTCGAACTACGAGCAGTACTTC. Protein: CSAEGSNYEQYF.

CDR3 in DNA: TGTGCCAGCAGTTATTCGGGGCCGACAGGGGCGCACTATGGCTACACCTTC. It yields the protein CASSYSGPTGAHYGYTF. V and J are TRBV27 and TRBJ1-2; 8 bases agree with TRBD1. The CDR3 runs to 17 residues. V lost 4 bases and J lost 3; bases outside the gene matches: 13. CDR1 and CDR2 (germline): MNHEY, SMNVEV (reference sequence).